Listed here are 11 T cell receptor beta chains from one sample, sequenced in a study of technical replicates of blood from several donors. This table comes from immunoSEQ multiplex PCR, and its TCRdb copy is limited to in-frame clones, with some not included. Among 98,000 or so clones, nearly 97% were seen once, and the ten largest hold over 0.2%. The sample consisted of T cells isolated from PBMCs. The origin of the receptors is a human donor in good health.

The V call is TRBV19, the J call TRBJ1-1; D possibly corresponds to TRBD1 (6 bases). The germline gives CDR1 LNHDA, CDR2 SQIVND (reference sequence). This CDR3 spans 14 amino acids. With 6 bases removed from V and 0 bases from J, the gap between germline ends came to 11 bases. The chain's CDR3 is CASRKQGMNTEAFF. In DNA form, the CDR3 reads TGTGCCAGTAGGAAACAGGGCATGAACACTGAAGCTTTCTTT.

The chain employs TRBV5-1 and TRBJ1-3, with 8 bases matching TRBD1. This CDR3 is 18 amino acids long. The V and J ends lost 2 bases and 0 bases, in that order; junction bases with no gene match: 10. Germline V CDR1 and CDR2: SGHRS, YFSETQ. Here the CDR3 reads CASSLTGQALFSGNTIYF. The CDR3, as DNA: TGCGCCAGCAGCTTAACGGGACAGGCTCTTTTCTCTGGAAACACCATATATTTT.

This chain connects TRBV7-3 to TRBJ2-5; the match to TRBD2 covers 9 bases. The CDR3 is made up of 15 amino acids. V was clipped by 6 bases and J by 4 bases; unmatched bases: 9. Per germline, CDR1 SGHTA and CDR2 FQGTGA. CDR3 protein: CASRLTGTSTETQYF. In nucleotides, the CDR3 is TGTGCCAGCAGACTCACCGGGACTAGCACAGAGACCCAGTACTTC.

The chain recombines TRBV2 with TRBJ2-1, with 10 nucleotides matching TRBD2. The CDR3 loop spans 14 amino acids. CDR1 and CDR2 (germline): SNHLY, FYNNEI. The V gene end was trimmed by 5 bases and the J gene end by 3 bases; junction bases not matched to a gene: 1. The CDR3 region has the DNA TGTGCCAGCAGTAGGACTAGCGGCTACAATGAGCAGTTCTTC. It codes for CASSRTSGYNEQFF.

V and J are TRBV5-1 and TRBJ2-3; D is perhaps TRBD1 (6 bases). Germline V lookup: CDR1 SGHRS, CDR2 YFSETQ. The CDR3 covers 16 residues. Trimming cost V 0 bases and J 0 bases, with 11 bases left between them. CDR3 nucleotides: TGCGCCAGCAGCTTGGCCGGCAGGGGCAGCACAGATACGCAGTATTTT. Translation: CASSLAGRGSTDTQYF.

The chain joins TRBV28 to TRBJ2-5, with 7 bases identical to TRBD1. J gave up 3 bases and V 10 bases, and 23 bases lay outside the gene matches. Looked up from germline, CDR1 is MDHEN and CDR2 is SYDVKM. The CDR3 spans 18 residues. Here the CDR3 DNA reads TGTGCCACCCTTTTGGCTGGACGCAACCTCCAGGGGGAAGAGACCCAGTACTTC. Translation: CATLLAGRNLQGEETQYF.

The chain is built from TRBV29-1 and TRBJ2-1, with D possibly TRBD1 on 6 matching bases. Germline V gene data show CDR1 as SQVTM and CDR2 as ANQGSEA. The V gene lost 7 bases and the J gene lost 0 bases, with 10 bases spanning the gap. CDR3 length equals 13 residues. The CDR3 region has the DNA TGCAGCGGGGACACGAGCTCCTACAATGAGCAGTTCTTC. This translates into CSGDTSSYNEQFF.

The genes are TRBV5-3 and TRBJ2-7; tentatively, D is TRBD2 (6 bases). TRBV5-3 is an open reading frame whose function is uncertain. CDR3 length equals 13 residues. The V gene lost 0 bases and the J gene lost 5 bases, with 9 bases spanning the gap. This CDR3 reads CARSLGLVHEQYF. The CDR3 nucleotides are TGTGCCAGAAGCTTGGGACTAGTCCACGAGCAGTACTTC.

The rearrangement joins TRBV7-9 to TRBJ2-1; 8 bases are a match to TRBD2. The CDR3 contains 17 residues. The V and J ends lost 5 bases and 4 bases, in that order; junction bases with no gene match: 13. The germline CDR1 and CDR2 sequences are SEHNR and FQNEAQ (reference sequence). CDR3 nucleotide sequence: TGTGCCAGCAGCCCGTATTATGTTGAGCGGGAGTACAATGAGCAGTTCTTC. As protein: CASSPYYVEREYNEQFF.

The chain uses TRBV28 and TRBJ2-4; the D is unclear. Germline lookup yields CDR1 MDHEN and CDR2 SYDVKM. Between the trimmed V and J ends, which lost 2 bases and 4 bases, there was a span of 12 bases. The CDR3 is 15 amino acids. The CDR3 DNA sequence: TGTGCCAGCAGTTTAACTCCCCCCTTGAAAAACATTCAGTACTTC. Amino acids: CASSLTPPLKNIQYF.

This chain uses TRBV9 with TRBJ1-1; maybe TRBD1 (6 bases). The CDR3 is 14 residues long. Trimming removed 2 bases at V and 1 base at J, with 9 bases between. Germline CDR1 is SGDLS and CDR2 is YYNGEE. CDR3 bases: TGTGCCAGCAGCGTGAGGACAGAGAACACTGAAGCTTTCTTT. Amino acids: CASSVRTENTEAFF.